This T cell receptor (beta chain) originates from a study of shared clonotypes between healthy human individuals. Nashville, Tennessee was home to all donors, who were Caucasian adults. In its sample, this clone was seen many times. Method: immunoSEQ multiplex PCR; TCRdb's copy keeps in-frame clones and lacks some. The sample records about 460,000 clones, approximately 77% being singletons. The source of this sequence is a middle-aged woman in good health. Some clones in this sample may be carry-over from other donors' samples. Sequenced: PBMCs.

The CDR3 coding sequence is TGTGCCAGCAGCCAAACTTATAATTCACCCCTCCACTTT. This sequence encodes CASSQTYNSPLHF. The chain joins TRBV14 to TRBJ1-6; D unresolved. The V end lost 2 bases, the J end lost 4 bases, and 3 bases lay between the germline ends. The CDR3 has 13 amino acids. Germline V gene lookup returns CDR1 SGHDN and CDR2 FVKESK.